This entry features one TCR beta chain sequence. Its antigen is as yet unknown. This sample stems from a study of CD8+ T cells in alopecia areata. Study details: Treated patients took oral tofacitinib at 5 to 10 mg twice daily.

Specimens obtained from alopecia areata patients comprised lesional scalp punch biopsies and peripheral blood. The study, taken as a whole, reports: More clonal than normal scalp was lesional scalp, particularly alopecia totalis/universalis.

cDNA prepared by RNA extraction and subsequent reverse transcription served as the template for sequencing. The data were produced by immunoSEQ multiplex PCR, yet TCRdb's version contains in-frame clones alone and is incomplete. The repertoire holds some 170,000 clones, 67% seen once, with 9.5% to 12% in the top ten. This TCR was recovered from a human donor with alopecia areata. The source was CD8+ T cells sorted from blood, collected at week 0.

CDR3 region: CASRPNSYEQYF. The CDR3 nucleotides read TGTGCCAGCCGTCCCAACAGTTACGAGCAGTACTTC. The rearrangement joins TRBV6-5 to TRBJ2-7; D is ambiguous. CDR3 length equals 12 residues. V was clipped by 8 bases and J by 4 bases, with 12 bases between them. CDR1 and CDR2 (germline): MNHEY, SVGAGI.